This T cell receptor (beta chain) was sequenced during a study of OX40 agonist ivuxolimab in advanced cancers. Anyone with autoimmune disease history or systemic immunosuppression was excluded. Germline CDR1 reads MDHEN; CDR2 reads SYDVKM. This CDR3 region has 20 residues. Trimming removed 5 bases from V and 0 bases from J; junction bases left unmatched: 18. The method was immunoSEQ multiplex PCR; TCRdb's version includes in-frame clones alone and lacks a portion of them. The sample lists under 85,000 clones; roughly 87% were seen once. This TCR came from an adult with an advanced solid tumor such as melanoma, head and neck, liver or kidney cancer. Sequenced here: CD4+ or CD8+ T cells sorted from blood, sampled in a trial of the OX40 agonist ivuxolimab. The rearrangement joins TRBV28 to TRBJ1-1; 10 nucleotides match TRBD1. The CDR3 coding sequence is TGTGCCAGCAGTGGATCCGGGACAGGGGTTATATTCGGATTGAACACTGAAGCTTTCTTT. Encoded protein: CASSGSGTGVIFGLNTEAFF.